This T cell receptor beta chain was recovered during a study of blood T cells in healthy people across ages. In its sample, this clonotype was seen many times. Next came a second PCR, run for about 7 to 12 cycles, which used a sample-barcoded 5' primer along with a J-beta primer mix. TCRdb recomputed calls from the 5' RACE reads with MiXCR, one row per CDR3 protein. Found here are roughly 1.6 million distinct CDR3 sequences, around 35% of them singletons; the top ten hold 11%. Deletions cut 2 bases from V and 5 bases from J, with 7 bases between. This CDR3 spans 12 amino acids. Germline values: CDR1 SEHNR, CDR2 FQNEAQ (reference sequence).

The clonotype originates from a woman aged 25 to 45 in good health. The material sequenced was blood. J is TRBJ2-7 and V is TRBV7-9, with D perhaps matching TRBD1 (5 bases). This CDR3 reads CASSLIRDEQYF. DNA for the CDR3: TGTGCCAGCAGCTTAATCAGGGACGAGCAGTACTTC.